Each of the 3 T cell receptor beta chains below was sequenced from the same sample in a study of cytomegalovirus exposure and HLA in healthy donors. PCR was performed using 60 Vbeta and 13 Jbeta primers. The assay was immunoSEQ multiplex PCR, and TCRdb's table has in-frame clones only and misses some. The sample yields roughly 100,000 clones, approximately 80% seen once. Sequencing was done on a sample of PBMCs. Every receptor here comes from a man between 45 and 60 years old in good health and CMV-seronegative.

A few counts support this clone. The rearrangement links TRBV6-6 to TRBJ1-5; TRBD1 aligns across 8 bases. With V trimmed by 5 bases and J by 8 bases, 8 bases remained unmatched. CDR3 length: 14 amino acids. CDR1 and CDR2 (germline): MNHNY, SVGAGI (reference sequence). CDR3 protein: CASSTGQGREPQHF. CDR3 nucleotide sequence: TGTGCCAGCAGTACAGGACAGGGACGAGAGCCCCAGCATTTT.

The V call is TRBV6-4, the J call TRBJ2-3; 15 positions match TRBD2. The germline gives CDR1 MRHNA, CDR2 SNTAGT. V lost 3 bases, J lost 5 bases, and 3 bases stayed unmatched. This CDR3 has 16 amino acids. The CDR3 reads CASSEGLAGGGDTQYF. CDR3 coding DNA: TGTGCCAGCAGTGAGGGACTAGCGGGAGGCGGAGATACGCAGTATTTT.

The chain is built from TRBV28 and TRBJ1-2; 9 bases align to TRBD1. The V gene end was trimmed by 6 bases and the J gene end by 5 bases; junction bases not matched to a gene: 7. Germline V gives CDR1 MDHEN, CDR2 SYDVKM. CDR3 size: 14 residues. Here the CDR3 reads CASRLTGGIYGYTF. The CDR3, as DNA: TGTGCCAGCAGGCTGACAGGGGGAATTTATGGCTACACCTTC.